This T cell receptor (beta chain) derives from a study of post-analysis software for immune sequencing data (dated by TCRdb to about 2015). Some background on the complete study: The recorded disease courses included relapsing-remitting, secondary progressive and progressive-relapsing multiple sclerosis, and some patients had no subtype annotation. Patient repertoires were compared against about a dozen previously published healthy control repertoires from donors aged roughly 6 to 28 years. A subset of samples was prepared in parallel using single-end sample barcoding, then pooled and co-amplified after Illumina adapter ligation.

What the research found in general, with its limitations: Significantly higher frequencies in patients than in controls were found for a few TRBV segments, including TRBV5-6, TRBV5-1 and TRBV20-1. The multiple sclerosis patient group was slightly younger than the control group. Compared with controls, multiple sclerosis patients had significantly lower normalized Chao1 diversity, a finding suggesting substantial peripheral T-cell clonal expansion. Direct clustering with F measure showed strong co-clustering of samples prepared in the same batch, prompting a batch-effect correction.

V is pared back by 1 base and J by 4 bases, with 11 bases lying between the germline termini. The germline V gene provides CDR1 SGHRS and CDR2 YFSETQ. The CDR3, cysteine through phenylalanine, is 14 amino acids long. Only CDR3 DNA remains: 42 bases, in frame from the first base. Worth noting for this clonotype: What antigen it recognizes has not been identified. There are no base qualities to consult, and no much larger clone falls within one base.

To demonstrate the VDJtools post-analysis software, the study profiled TCR beta repertoires from the peripheral blood of about 13 young patients with multiple sclerosis. The multiple sclerosis patients were children and adolescents between about 6 and 16 years of age. To prepare the library, PCR was applied. Instrument on record: Illumina HiSeq 2500. To reduce PCR and sequencing biases, unique molecular identifiers were incorporated into the TCR beta cDNA libraries. Per 1 to 10 million input T cells, roughly 500,000 cDNA molecules were obtained, such that each molecule approximated one T cell. The same protocol used for the earlier healthy control dataset was applied to prepare and sequence the patient libraries. Samples belonging to the same batch were prepared together, multiplexed and sequenced on a shared HiSeq lane. As for how the authors treated the data: MIGEC was used to process the raw barcoded reads, and molecular identifier groups with only a single read were discarded before consensus assembly and CDR3 extraction. Clonotype tables were post-analysed with VDJtools, normalizing diversity by down-sampling all datasets to the smallest sample size. To correct batch-related cross-sample contamination, repertoire overlap clustering matched CDR3 amino acid sequences but not nucleotide sequences. The raw public reads went through TCRdb reprocessing: fastp at Q25, MiXCR clone calling, in-frame beta chains kept. Each record represents a unique CDR3 protein, reported with the most common genes and DNA among its rows. The V and J calls come from TCRdb's annotation, not from the publication. For this sample there are 650,000 to 850,000 distinct CDR3 sequences; about 43% appear just once. 4.9% of the sample lies in the top ten.

The chain employs TRBV5-1 and TRBJ1-2, with an unclear D gene assignment. The sample taken for sequencing was blood. The clonotype comes from a girl aged 5-17 years with multiple sclerosis. The bases are TGCGCCAGCAGCTTGAGTAGCTCGGCCTATGGCTACACCTTC. This gives the protein CASSLSSSAYGYTF.